A single sample gave rise to the 2 T cell receptor beta chains below, sequenced in a study of T-cell reconstitution after alpha-beta-depleted transplantation in children. Preparation of the TCRbeta library was carried out with unique molecular identifiers. TCRdb re-called the PCR reads with MiXCR, one entry per CDR3 protein. This table has about 830,000 distinct CDR3 sequences, about 15% appearing once. The sample was PBMCs, mostly from graft donor cells, taken 360 days after TCRalphabeta/CD19-depleted stem cell transplant. The receptors come from a male patient younger than 18 who had a stem cell transplant for acute lymphoblastic leukemia, so the T cells may come from the graft donor.

The gene calls are TRBV10-3 and TRBJ2-7; possible D gene TRBD2, 6 bases. This CDR3 has 15 residues. From germline, CDR1 is ENHRY and CDR2 SYGVKD. V lost 5 bases to trimming and J lost 1 base, with 15 bases between them. The CDR3 sequence: CAISQGAGRSYEQYF. The CDR3 DNA reads TGTGCCATCAGTCAAGGGGCAGGGAGGTCCTACGAGCAGTACTTC.

This clonotype has a count of ten or more. The CDR3 sequence: CASTNLQGNQETQYF. CDR3 bases: TGTGCCAGCACCAACCTACAGGGTAACCAAGAGACCCAGTACTTC. The chain is built from TRBV27 and TRBJ2-5; perhaps TRBD1 as D (6 bases). Germline values: CDR1 MNHEY, CDR2 SMNVEV (reference sequence). V gave up 7 bases and J gave up 0 bases, with 15 bases separating them. The CDR3 contains 15 residues.